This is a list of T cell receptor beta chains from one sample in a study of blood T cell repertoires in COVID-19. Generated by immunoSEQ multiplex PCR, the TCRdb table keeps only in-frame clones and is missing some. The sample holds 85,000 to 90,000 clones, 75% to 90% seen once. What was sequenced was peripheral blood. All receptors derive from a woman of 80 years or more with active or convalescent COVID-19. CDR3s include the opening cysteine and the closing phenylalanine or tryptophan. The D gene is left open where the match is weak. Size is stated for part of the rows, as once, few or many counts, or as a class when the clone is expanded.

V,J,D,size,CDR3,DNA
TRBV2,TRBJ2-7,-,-,CASIKSGTGPYEQYF,TGTGCCAGCATAAAATCCGGGACTGGCCCCTACGAGCAGTACTTC
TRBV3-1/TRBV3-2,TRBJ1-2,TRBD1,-,CASSPSFRQGNYGYTF,TGTGCCAGCAGCCCCTCGTTTAGACAGGGAAACTATGGCTACACCTTC
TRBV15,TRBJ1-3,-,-,CATSRDPNTNSGNTIYF,TGTGCCACCAGCAGAGATCCGAACACCAACTCTGGAAACACCATATATTTT
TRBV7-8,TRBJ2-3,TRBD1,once,CASSSSSGQLTDTQYF,TGTGCCAGCAGCTCGTCCTCGGGACAGCTCACAGATACGCAGTATTTT
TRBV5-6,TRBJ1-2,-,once,CATKGADSLYGYTF,TGTGCCACTAAAGGGGCGGACAGTCTTTATGGCTACACCTTC
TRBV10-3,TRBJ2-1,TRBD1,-,CAILGDRGTSSYNEQFF,TGTGCCATCCTCGGGGACAGGGGGACCAGCTCCTACAATGAGCAGTTCTTC
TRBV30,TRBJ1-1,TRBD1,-,CAWSVPGQVLEAFF,TGTGCCTGGAGTGTACCGGGACAGGTCCTTGAAGCTTTCTTT
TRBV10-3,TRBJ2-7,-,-,CAINQGVTREQYF,TGTGCCATCAACCAGGGAGTGACTAGGGAGCAGTACTTC
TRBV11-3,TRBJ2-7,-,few,CASSLEQGYEQYF,TGTGCCAGCAGCTTAGAGCAGGGATACGAGCAGTACTTC
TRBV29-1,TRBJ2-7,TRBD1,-,CSVKGGTRSSYEQYF,TGCAGCGTCAAAGGGGGCACAAGGTCCTCGTACGAGCAGTACTTC
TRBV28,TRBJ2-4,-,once,CASSSGGGTKNIQYF,TGTGCCAGCAGTTCGGGGGGCGGTACCAAAAACATTCAGTACTTC
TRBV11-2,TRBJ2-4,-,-,CASSLLVAQGAKNIQYF,TGTGCCAGCAGCTTATTGGTAGCCCAGGGGGCCAAAAACATTCAGTACTTC
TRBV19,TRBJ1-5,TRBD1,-,CASKTGTGVNQPQHF,TGTGCCAGCAAGACCGGGACAGGAGTCAATCAGCCCCAGCATTTT
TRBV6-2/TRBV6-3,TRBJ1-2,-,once,CASSPGGYGYTF,TGTGCCAGCAGCCCCGGGGGCTATGGCTACACCTTC
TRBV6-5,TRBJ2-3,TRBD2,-,CASRGLAASTDTQYF,TGTGCCAGCAGAGGACTAGCGGCTAGCACAGATACGCAGTATTTT
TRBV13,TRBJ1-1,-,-,CASSTRGADTEAFF,TGTGCCAGCAGCACGCGGGGGGCTGACACTGAAGCTTTCTTT
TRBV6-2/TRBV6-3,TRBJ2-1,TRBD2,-,CASSSLVAGGRNEQFF,TGTGCCAGCAGCTCCCTTGTAGCGGGAGGGCGAAATGAGCAGTTCTTC
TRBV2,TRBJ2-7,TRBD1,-,CASSWGQGHSYEQYF,TGTGCCAGCAGTTGGGGACAGGGGCACTCCTACGAGCAGTACTTC
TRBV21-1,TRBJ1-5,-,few,CASSNCSNQPQHF,TGTGCCAGCAGCAACTGTAGCAATCAGCCCCAGCATTTT
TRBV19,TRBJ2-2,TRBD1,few,CASSPGTGNTGELFF,TGTGCCAGTAGCCCTGGGACAGGGAACACCGGGGAGCTGTTTTTT
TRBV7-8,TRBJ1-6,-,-,CASSLALAGPPLHF,TGTGCCAGCAGCTTAGCTCTGGCAGGGCCACCCCTCCACTTT
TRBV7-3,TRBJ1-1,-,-,CASSRDMNTEAFF,TGTGCCAGCAGCAGGGACATGAACACTGAAGCTTTCTTT
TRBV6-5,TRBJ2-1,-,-,CASSGGRGGEQFF,TGTGCCAGCAGCGGTGGCAGGGGCGGTGAGCAGTTCTTC
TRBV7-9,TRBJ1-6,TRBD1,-,CASSLTGEGSPLHF,TGTGCCAGCAGCTTGACAGGGGAAGGTTCACCCCTCCACTTT
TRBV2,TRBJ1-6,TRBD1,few,CASSDDRGWDSPLHF,TGTGCCAGCAGTGATGACAGGGGGTGGGATTCACCCCTCCACTTT
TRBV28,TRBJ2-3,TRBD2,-,CASSFGGAGDTDTQYF,TGTGCCAGCAGTTTCGGAGGAGCGGGAGACACAGATACGCAGTATTTT
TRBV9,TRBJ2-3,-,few,CASSVYGGGTDTQYF,TGTGCCAGCAGCGTATATGGCGGGGGCACAGATACGCAGTATTTT
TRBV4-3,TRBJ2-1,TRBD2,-,CASSPETGGNYNEQFF,TGCGCCAGCAGCCCGGAGACGGGGGGAAACTACAATGAGCAGTTCTTC
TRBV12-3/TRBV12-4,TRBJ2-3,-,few,CASRLEGDTQYF,TGTGCCAGCAGACTGGAGGGAGATACGCAGTATTTT
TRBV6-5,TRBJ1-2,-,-,CASSYQGGGYGYTF,TGTGCCAGCAGTTACCAGGGCGGAGGGTATGGCTACACCTTC
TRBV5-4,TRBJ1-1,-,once,CASRAGGAGGTEAFF,TGTGCCAGCAGGGCTGGTGGAGCCGGCGGCACTGAAGCTTTCTTT
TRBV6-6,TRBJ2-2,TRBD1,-,CASRHPGQGSGELFF,TGTGCCAGCAGACATCCGGGACAGGGGTCCGGGGAGCTGTTTTTT
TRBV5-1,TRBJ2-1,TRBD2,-,CASSPAGGPSNEQFF,TGCGCCAGCAGCCCAGCGGGGGGGCCATCGAATGAGCAGTTCTTC
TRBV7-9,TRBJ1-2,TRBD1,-,CASSLPGGNYGYTF,TGTGCCAGCAGCTTACCAGGGGGAAACTATGGCTACACCTTC
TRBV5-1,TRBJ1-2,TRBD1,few,CASSKGTGDYGYTF,TGCGCCAGCAGCAAAGGGACAGGGGATTATGGCTACACCTTC
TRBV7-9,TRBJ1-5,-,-,CASSRGNQPQHF,TGTGCCAGCTCCCGGGGGAATCAGCCCCAGCATTTT
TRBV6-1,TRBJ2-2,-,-,CASSEGPQRLLNTGELFF,TGTGCCAGCAGTGAAGGGCCCCAGAGGCTCCTGAACACCGGGGAGCTGTTTTTT